The 29 T cell receptor beta chains presented below share a single source sample, sequenced in a study of OX40 agonist ivuxolimab in advanced cancers. TCRdb's table, derived via immunoSEQ multiplex PCR, lists solely in-frame clones and lacks some. The sample has about 94,000 clones; 94% are singletons. Sequenced here: CD4+ or CD8+ T cells sorted from blood, sampled in a trial of the OX40 agonist ivuxolimab. The receptors here all came from an adult with an advanced solid tumor such as melanoma, head and neck, liver or kidney cancer.

The chain employs TRBV5-1 and TRBJ1-2, with 7 bases aligning to TRBD1. Germline values: CDR1 SGHRS, CDR2 YFSETQ. V lost 7 bases and J lost 0; bases outside the gene matches: 9. The CDR3 sequence is 15 residues long. The CDR3 DNA reads TGCGCCAGCGCCGACAGGGAGGGAGCTAACTATGGCTACACCTTC. This gives the protein CASADREGANYGYTF.

In the case of this clone: Other DNA sequences from this sample encode an identical CDR3 as well. This sequence joins TRBV7-2 and TRBJ2-1; tentative D call: TRBD2 (5 bases). Germline CDR1 reads SGHTA; CDR2 reads FQGNSA. V was shortened by 5 bases and J by 4 bases, with 12 bases between the two germline ends. CDR3 size: 14 residues. This CDR3 is CASSPAGNYNEQFF. The CDR3 nucleotides are TGTGCCAGCAGCCCGGCCGGGAATTACAATGAGCAGTTCTTC.

The chain combines TRBV2 with TRBJ2-1; D is unclear. CDR1 and CDR2 from the germline V gene are SNHLY and FYNNEI. This CDR3 is built from 15 residues. Deletions cut 2 bases from V and 7 bases from J, with 15 bases between. CDR3 region: CASSESVQPRNEQFF. In DNA, the CDR3 is TGTGCCAGCAGTGAATCAGTCCAGCCGAGGAATGAGCAGTTCTTC. Filled out from reference TRBV2 and TRBJ2-1, the complete variable domain reads EPEVTQTPSHQVTQMGQEVILRCVPISNHLYFYWYRQILGQKVEFLVSFYNNEISEKSEIFDDQFSVERPDGSNFTLKIRSTKLEDSAMYFCASSESVQPRNEQFFGPGTRLTVL.

The CDR3 region has the DNA TGCGCCAGCAGCTTGGGAGACCCTGGAAACACCATATATTTT. This sequence encodes CASSLGDPGNTIYF. The V gene is TRBV5-1, the J gene TRBJ1-3; D remains unclear. CDR3 size: 14 residues. From germline, CDR1 is SGHRS and CDR2 YFSETQ. The germline V and J ends were trimmed by 0 bases and 2 bases, with 6 bases remaining between them.

V usage is TRBV12-5 and J usage is TRBJ1-1; TRBD1 might be the D (6 bases). Germline CDR1 and CDR2: LGHNT and FRNRAP. This CDR3 region has 15 residues. V gave up 4 bases and J gave up 1 base, with 13 bases separating them. CDR3 in amino acids: CASGSRAGQNTEAFF. The CDR3 coding sequence is TGTGCTAGTGGTTCGCGCGCGGGACAGAACACTGAAGCTTTCTTT. Based on the CDR3 plus reference TRBV12-5 and TRBJ1-1, the full variable domain is DARVTQTPRHKVTEMGQEVTMRCQPILGHNTVFWYRQTMMQGLELLAYFRNRAPLDDSGMPKDRFSAEMPDATLATLKIQPSEPRDSAVYFCASGSRAGQNTEAFFGQGTRLTVV.

The gene calls are TRBV25-1 and TRBJ2-7; TRBD2 aligns across 11 bases. Germline V lookup: CDR1 MGHDK, CDR2 SYGVNS. V was pared by 1 base and J by 3 bases, with 2 bases of the junction left unmatched. This CDR3 region has 15 residues. CDR3 in amino acids: CASSESTSGGYEQYF. CDR3 in DNA: TGTGCCAGCAGTGAATCAACTAGCGGGGGCTACGAGCAGTACTTC.

The rearrangement links TRBV6-6 to TRBJ2-7, with D perhaps TRBD1 (5 bases). CDR1 and CDR2 (germline): MNHNY, SVGAGI (reference sequence). The CDR3 is 15 amino acids. V shed 2 bases and J shed 2 bases, with 13 bases lying between them. CDR3 in amino acids: CASSYRAGYTYEQYF. DNA for the CDR3: TGTGCCAGCAGTTACAGGGCAGGGTATACCTACGAGCAGTACTTC.

The chain recombines TRBV4-1 with TRBJ1-1, with D possibly being TRBD1 (6 bases). The length of the CDR3 is 17 residues. The ends were cut back, 1 base at V and 0 bases at J, with 15 bases in the middle. From germline, CDR1 is MGHRA and CDR2 YSYEKL. CDR3 DNA: TGCGCCAGCAGCCAAGGGGCCCTACAGGGAATGAACACTGAAGCTTTCTTT. Protein sequence: CASSQGALQGMNTEAFF.

The J gene is TRBJ1-2, the V gene TRBV6-6, with a weak D call TRBD1 (5 bases). The germline V gene has CDR1 MNHNY and CDR2 SVGAGI (reference sequence). V dropped 2 bases and J dropped 8 bases, with 15 bases sitting between them. The CDR3 length is 14 residues. CDR3: CASSYRRGGEGYTF. CDR3 sequence (DNA): TGTGCCAGCAGTTACCGGAGGGGCGGAGAGGGCTACACCTTC.

Here the CDR3 DNA reads TGTGCCAGTAGCCCTGACCAGCTCGATGCCTATGGCTACACCTTC. Translating gives CASSPDQLDAYGYTF. V gene TRBV19 combines with J gene TRBJ1-2; D gene ambiguous. The germline V gene has CDR1 LNHDA and CDR2 SQIVND (reference sequence). Trimming left V 6 bases short and J 4 bases short, with 18 bases between. The CDR3 consists of 15 residues.

Note on this clone: Mismatch with germline at one junction end may stem from a read error. The V and J genes are TRBV28 and TRBJ2-7, with D possibly being TRBD1 (6 bases). This CDR3 has 13 residues. Germline V CDR1 and CDR2: MDHEN, SYDVKM. The CDR3 here is CASSPTPLGTLSF. CDR3 nucleotides: TGTGCCAGCAGCCCCACTCCGCTCGGGACACTTAGCTTC.

This sequence joins TRBV6-5 and TRBJ1-4; D perhaps matches TRBD1 (5 bases). CDR3 length equals 15 residues. V was cut by 6 bases and J by 2 bases, with 13 bases left in between. The germline V gene has CDR1 MNHEY and CDR2 SVGAGI. The CDR3 reads CASRPGGRTNEKLFF. Written as DNA, the CDR3 is TGTGCCAGCAGGCCTGGGGGGAGGACTAATGAAAAACTGTTTTTT.

CDR3 sequence (DNA): TGCGCCAGCAGCCAAGAGGGGGGACTAGCGGGGGCCCAGTACTTC. Its protein product is CASSQEGGLAGAQYF. V gene TRBV4-3 combines with J gene TRBJ2-5; 14 bases match TRBD2. This CDR3 is built from 15 residues. The V and J ends lost 0 bases and 9 bases, in that order; junction bases with no gene match: 3. CDR1 and CDR2 from the germline V gene are LGHNA and YSLEER.

J is TRBJ2-1 and V is TRBV7-2; perhaps TRBD1 as D (5 bases). Trimming stripped 0 bases from V and 5 bases from J, with 8 bases between. Germline V CDR1 and CDR2: SGHTA, FQGNSA. The CDR3 runs 14 residues. The CDR3 loop is CASSLARANNEQFF. As DNA, the CDR3 is TGTGCCAGCAGCTTAGCCAGGGCAAACAATGAGCAGTTCTTC.

The V and J genes are TRBV6-4 and TRBJ2-3; maybe TRBD2 (6 bases). V gave up 2 bases and J gave up 6 bases, with 15 bases separating them. The CDR3 extends over 15 amino acids. Germline assignment: CDR1 MRHNA and CDR2 SNTAGT. The CDR3 region has the DNA TGTGCCAGCAGTGACCAACCGGGGGAGGCGGATACGCAGTATTTT. This gives the protein CASSDQPGEADTQYF.

This chain connects TRBV5-1 to TRBJ2-2; no clear D gene. The CDR3 loop spans 14 amino acids. Germline CDR1 is SGHRS and CDR2 is YFSETQ. V was cut by 4 bases and J by 4 bases, with 11 bases left in between. The DNA of the CDR3 is TGCGCCAGCAGCCGCAGAACAGCCACCGGGGAGCTGTTTTTT. Its protein product is CASSRRTATGELFF.

The J gene is TRBJ1-2, the V gene TRBV28; TRBD1 agrees at 8 bases. V lost 6 bases to trimming and J lost 2 bases; unmatched junction nucleotides: 8. CDR1 is MDHEN, CDR2 SYDVKM, per germline. This CDR3 has 15 amino acids. The CDR3 loop reads CASSNRGSINYGYTF. The CDR3 DNA sequence: TGTGCCAGCAGCAACAGGGGGTCGATAAACTATGGCTACACCTTC.

The rearrangement uses TRBV4-1 and TRBJ1-4; D remains unclear. There are 16 residues in the CDR3. Germline CDR1 and CDR2: MGHRA and YSYEKL. Trimming removed 1 base at V and 0 bases at J, with 9 bases between. DNA of the CDR3: TGCGCCAGCAGCCAAGTTGGGCAGACAACTAATGAAAAACTGTTTTTT. This codes for CASSQVGQTTNEKLFF.

The CDR3 is CASSLADGTWGLNTEAFF. In DNA form, the CDR3 reads TGTGCCAGCAGCTTAGCGGATGGGACCTGGGGGTTGAACACTGAAGCTTTCTTT. This sequence joins TRBV7-6 and TRBJ1-1; D is perhaps TRBD1 (5 bases). Germline CDR1 is SGHVS and CDR2 is FNYEAQ. V dropped 0 bases and J dropped 0 bases, with 17 bases sitting between them. The CDR3 has 18 amino acids.

The V and J genes are TRBV7-9 and TRBJ1-3; no clear D. This CDR3 region has 15 residues. Trimming cost V 1 base and J 0 bases, with 7 bases left between them. Germline V CDR1 and CDR2: SEHNR, FQNEAQ (reference sequence). The CDR3, as DNA: TGTGCCAGCAGCTTAGTGCACAGCTCTGGAAACACCATATATTTT. Its protein product is CASSLVHSSGNTIYF. Supplemented by reference TRBV7-9 and TRBJ1-3, the full variable domain reads DTGVSQNPRHKITKRGQNVTFRCDPISEHNRLYWYRQTLGQGPEFLTYFQNEAQLEKSRLLSDRFSAERPKGSFSTLEIQRTEQGDSAMYLCASSLVHSSGNTIYFGEGSWLTVV.

J is TRBJ2-1 and V is TRBV28; TRBD2 might be the D (5 bases). Germline V gene sequence: CDR1 MDHEN, CDR2 SYDVKM. V was trimmed by 2 bases and J by 5 bases, leaving 13 bases between them. The CDR3 is 15 residues long. CDR3 DNA: TGTGCCAGCAGTTTAGGAGCGGTAGGAAACAATGAGCAGTTCTTC. Translation gives CASSLGAVGNNEQFF.

This chain joins TRBV19 and TRBJ2-5; 10 bases align to TRBD2. Germline V gene lookup returns CDR1 LNHDA and CDR2 SQIVND (reference sequence). V shed 7 bases and J 4 bases; nucleotides not matched to a gene: 3. The CDR3 consists of 13 residues. For the CDR3, the DNA is TGTGCCAGTAAAAGCGGGAGGGCAGAGACCCAGTACTTC. Translation gives CASKSGRAETQYF.

This chain joins TRBV18 and TRBJ1-2; 9 positions agree with TRBD1. V shed 5 bases and J 6 bases; nucleotides not matched to a gene: 10. The CDR3 has 15 amino acids. The germline CDR1 and CDR2 sequences are KGHSH and LQKENI. The CDR3 nucleotides read TGTGCCAGCTCATCCCTTCTGGACAGGGGTAATGGCTACACCTTC. Translating it yields CASSSLLDRGNGYTF.

The V and J genes are TRBV28 and TRBJ1-2; a possible D gene is TRBD1 (5 bases). Per germline, CDR1 MDHEN and CDR2 SYDVKM. The CDR3 covers 13 residues. V lost 2 bases, J lost 3 bases, and 7 bases lay in between. The CDR3, as DNA: TGTGCCAGCAGTTTAGGCAGGGACTATGGCTACACCTTC. It is translated as CASSLGRDYGYTF.

The J gene is TRBJ2-5, the V gene TRBV2; possibly TRBD1 for D (5 bases). The CDR3 consists of 15 residues. V lost 4 bases to trimming and J lost 0 bases, with 12 bases between them. Per the germline V gene, CDR1 is SNHLY and CDR2 is FYNNEI. The CDR3, as DNA: TGTGCCAGCAGTGTTCAGGGCGCCTACCAAGAGACCCAGTACTTC. This sequence encodes CASSVQGAYQETQYF. The complete variable domain, with remaining parts taken from reference TRBV2 and TRBJ2-5, reads EPEVTQTPSHQVTQMGQEVILRCVPISNHLYFYWYRQILGQKVEFLVSFYNNEISEKSEIFDDQFSVERPDGSNFTLKIRSTKLEDSAMYFCASSVQGAYQETQYFGPGTRLLVL.

The rearrangement joins TRBV4-1 to TRBJ1-5; D ambiguous. The CDR3 extends over 17 amino acids. The germline CDR1 and CDR2 sequences are MGHRA and YSYEKL. The V gene lost 0 bases and the J gene lost 1 base, with 13 bases spanning the gap. This CDR3 reads CASSQDAEEASNQPQHF. In nucleotides, the CDR3 is TGCGCCAGCAGCCAAGACGCCGAGGAGGCGAGCAATCAGCCCCAGCATTTT.

The chain joins TRBV5-1 to TRBJ2-1; 7 bases line up with TRBD2. This CDR3 region has 14 residues. In germline, CDR1 is SGHRS, CDR2 YFSETQ. Trimming cost V 7 bases and J 8 bases; bases outside gene matches: 12. CDR3 region: CASGHREVTDEQFF. As DNA, the CDR3 is TGCGCCAGCGGGCACCGGGAGGTTACAGATGAGCAGTTCTTC. The full variable domain, completed using reference TRBV5-1 and TRBJ2-1, is KAGVTQTPRYLIKTRGQQVTLSCSPISGHRSVSWYQQTPGQGLQFLFEYFSETQRNKGNFPGRFSGRQFSNSRSEMNVSTLELGDSALYLCASGHREVTDEQFFGPGTRLTVL.

The gene calls are TRBV29-1 and TRBJ2-7, with TRBD1 identical over 11 bases. The germline V gene encodes CDR1 SQVTM and CDR2 ANQGSEA. The CDR3 runs to 14 residues. V trimming: 6 bases; J trimming: 3 bases; junction bases outside the gene matches: 7. CDR3 DNA: TGCAGCGTGTGCGGGACAGGGGGTAGCTACGAGCAGTACTTC. Encoded protein: CSVCGTGGSYEQYF.

The chain recombines TRBV29-1 with TRBJ2-5; D is possibly TRBD2 (6 bases). Trimming removed 7 bases from V and 5 bases from J, with 20 bases in between. CDR1 SQVTM and CDR2 ANQGSEA come from the germline V gene. This CDR3 is built from 14 residues. The CDR3 here is CSAPSVGGVETQYF. The CDR3 DNA sequence: TGCAGCGCCCCGTCCGTGGGGGGAGTGGAGACCCAGTACTTC.